There are a few counts of the clone carrying this T cell receptor beta chain. The sample belongs to a study of cytomegalovirus exposure and HLA in healthy donors. CDR3 size: 14 residues. The trim removed 1 base at V and 3 bases at J, leaving 3 bases unmatched. The germline gives CDR1 SGHNT, CDR2 YYREEE (reference sequence). Primers for the PCR totalled 60 Vbeta and 13 Jbeta. TCRdb keeps only in-frame clones here, not all; method: immunoSEQ multiplex PCR. The table has about 160,000 clones, 81% seen once. The chain employs TRBV5-4 and TRBJ2-5; 7 positions agree with TRBD2. The sample taken for sequencing was PBMCs. This TCR came from a man over 45 in good health and CMV-seropositive. The CDR3 is CASSLRAGEETQYF. The CDR3 region has the DNA TGTGCCAGCAGCTTGAGGGCGGGGGAAGAGACCCAGTACTTC.